This T cell receptor (beta chain) was sequenced in a study of T-cell reconstitution after alpha-beta-depleted transplantation in children. Trimming cost V 5 bases and J 0 bases, with 26 bases left between them. CDR1 and CDR2 from the germline V gene are MNHEY and SMNVEV (reference sequence). CDR3 length: 19 amino acids. This clonotype was detected many times. The antigen is not known. It was with unique molecular identifiers that the TCRbeta library was prepared. TCRdb analysed the PCR reads with MiXCR anew, one entry per CDR3 protein. The sample carries 450,000 to 600,000 distinct CDR3 sequences, 10% to 15% recorded once. Regarding the study as a whole: Newly generated T cells supplied most T-cell counts and diversity one year post-transplant.

The genes are TRBV27 and TRBJ2-7; D unresolved. Sequenced here: PBMCs, mostly from graft donor cells, sampled 360 days after TCRalphabeta/CD19-depleted stem cell transplant. This TCR was recovered from a male patient between 5 and 17 years old who had a stem cell transplant for acute myeloid leukemia, so the T cells may come from the graft donor. In DNA form, the CDR3 reads TGTGCCAGCAGTCCGCGGTTCGAGCCCCCTTACAAATACTCCTACGAGCAGTACTTC. Translating gives CASSPRFEPPYKYSYEQYF.